This T cell receptor (beta chain) was sequenced in a study of T cell responses to AZD1222 COVID-19 vaccine. V lost 4 bases, J lost 3 bases, and 10 bases lay in between. The CDR3 covers 14 residues. The V gene's germline CDR1 is LGHDT and CDR2 YNNKEL (reference sequence). Comment on this clone: Its antigen remains unidentified.

Study observations and caveats: Nearly half of the spike-specific TCRs reportedly recognize variant regions that carry no mutations. The donor group comprised mostly white British people and more females; the analysis possibly underestimated clonal diversity. Without day 14 samples, only post-peak T cell repertoires were studied. Only five or six individuals given AZD1222 were seropositive at baseline.

Profiling relied on immunoSEQ multiplex PCR, and the TCRdb table lists in-frame clones only, not all of them. Altogether approximately 160,000 clones are present, 92% being singletons, with the ten largest covering about 1.1%. The TCR sequence derives from an adult who received the AZD1222 COVID-19 vaccine. Material: peripheral blood, obtained 28 days after the second AZD1222 dose. This chain joins TRBV3-1 (or the pseudogene TRBV3-2) and TRBJ1-5; D is unresolved. CDR3 nucleotides: TGTGCCAGCAGCCCGAAAGCCTTCAATCAGCCCCAGCATTTT. Its translation is CASSPKAFNQPQHF.